Here is one T cell receptor (beta chain) with its context. This entry is derived from a study of blood T cell repertoires in COVID-19. Background on the study: T cells, B-cell-depleted T cells, or PBMCs supplied cDNA or gDNA.

The CDR3 consists of 13 residues. V gave up 10 bases and J gave up 1 base, with 13 bases separating them. Germline CDR1 and CDR2: MNHEY and SMNVEV (reference sequence). Per the study methods: Using reference gene primer amplification, nucleated cell counts were estimated. Only in-frame clones appear in the TCRdb table, and some are missing; sequencing was by immunoSEQ multiplex PCR. The DNA was the basis for D and trimming; V, J and clone size are from that table. The data show some 120,000 clones, around 80% seen once. The sequenced sample was peripheral blood. The receptor was isolated from a man aged 65-85 years with acute or convalescent COVID-19. The chain uses TRBV27 and TRBJ1-1; no reliable D call. The CDR3 loop reads CAKSSEENTEAFF. The CDR3 DNA reads as TGTGCCAAGAGCAGCGAGGAGAACACTGAAGCTTTCTTT.